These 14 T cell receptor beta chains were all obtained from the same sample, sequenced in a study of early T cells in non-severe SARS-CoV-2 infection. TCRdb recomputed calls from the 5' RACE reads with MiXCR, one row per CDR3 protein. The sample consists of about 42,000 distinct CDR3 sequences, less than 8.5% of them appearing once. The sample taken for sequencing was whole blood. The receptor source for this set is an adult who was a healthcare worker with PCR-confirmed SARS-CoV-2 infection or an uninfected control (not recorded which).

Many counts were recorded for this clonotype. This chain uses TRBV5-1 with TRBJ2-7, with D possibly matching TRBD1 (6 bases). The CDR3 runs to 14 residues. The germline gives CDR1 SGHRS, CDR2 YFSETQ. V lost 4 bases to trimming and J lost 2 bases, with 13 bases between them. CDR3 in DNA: TGCGCCAGCAGCGTCCGGGACATAGCCTACGAGCAGTACTTC. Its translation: CASSVRDIAYEQYF.

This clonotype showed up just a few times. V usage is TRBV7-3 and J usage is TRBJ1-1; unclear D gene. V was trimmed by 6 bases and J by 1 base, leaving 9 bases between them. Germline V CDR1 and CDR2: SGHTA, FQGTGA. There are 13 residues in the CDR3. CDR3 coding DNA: TGTGCCAGCAGTCCGGCAGGGAACACTGAAGCTTTCTTT. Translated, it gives CASSPAGNTEAFF.

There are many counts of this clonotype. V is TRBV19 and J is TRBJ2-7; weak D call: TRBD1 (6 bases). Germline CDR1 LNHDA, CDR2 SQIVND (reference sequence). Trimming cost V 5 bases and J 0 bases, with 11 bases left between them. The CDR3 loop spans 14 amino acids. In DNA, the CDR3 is TGTGCCAGTAGTGCAGGACAGCGCTCCTACGAGCAGTACTTC. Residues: CASSAGQRSYEQYF.

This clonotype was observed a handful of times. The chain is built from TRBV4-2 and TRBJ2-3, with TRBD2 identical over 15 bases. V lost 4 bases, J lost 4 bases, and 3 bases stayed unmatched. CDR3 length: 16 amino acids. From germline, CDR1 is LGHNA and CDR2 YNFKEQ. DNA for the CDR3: TGTGCCAGCAGCCGAGGACTAGCGGGGGGGGCAGATACGCAGTATTTT. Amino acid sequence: CASSRGLAGGADTQYF.

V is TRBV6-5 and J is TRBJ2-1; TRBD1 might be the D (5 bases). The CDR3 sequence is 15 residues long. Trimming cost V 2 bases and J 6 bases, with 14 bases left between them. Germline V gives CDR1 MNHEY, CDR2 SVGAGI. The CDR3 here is CASSYDSLGINEQFF. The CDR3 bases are TGTGCCAGCAGTTACGACAGTCTGGGGATCAATGAGCAGTTCTTC.

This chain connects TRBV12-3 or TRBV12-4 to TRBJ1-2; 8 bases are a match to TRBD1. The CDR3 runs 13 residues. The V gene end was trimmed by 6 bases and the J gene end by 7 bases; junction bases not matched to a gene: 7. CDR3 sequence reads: CASRATGEAGYTF. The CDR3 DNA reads TGTGCCAGCAGAGCGACAGGGGAGGCTGGCTACACCTTC.

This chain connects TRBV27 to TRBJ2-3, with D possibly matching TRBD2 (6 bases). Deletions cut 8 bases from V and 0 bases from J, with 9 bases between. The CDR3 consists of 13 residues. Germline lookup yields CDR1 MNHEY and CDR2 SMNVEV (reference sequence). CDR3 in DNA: TGTGCCAGCCGTCGGGGGAGCACAGATACGCAGTATTTT. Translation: CASRRGSTDTQYF.

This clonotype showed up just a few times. DNA of the CDR3: TGTGCCAGCAGCTTAGATCAAACGAACACCGGGGAGCTGTTTTTT. As protein: CASSLDQTNTGELFF. This chain links TRBV11-2 with TRBJ2-2; D not resolved. V dropped 0 bases and J dropped 0 bases, with 5 bases sitting between them. Germline CDR1 reads SGHAT; CDR2 reads FQNNGV. CDR3 length: 15 amino acids.

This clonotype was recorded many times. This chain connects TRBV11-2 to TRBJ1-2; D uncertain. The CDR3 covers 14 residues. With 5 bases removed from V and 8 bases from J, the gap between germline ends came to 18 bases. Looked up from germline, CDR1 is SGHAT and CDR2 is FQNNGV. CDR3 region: CASSTWENPLGYTF. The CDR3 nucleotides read TGTGCCAGCAGCACCTGGGAGAACCCGCTGGGCTACACCTTC.

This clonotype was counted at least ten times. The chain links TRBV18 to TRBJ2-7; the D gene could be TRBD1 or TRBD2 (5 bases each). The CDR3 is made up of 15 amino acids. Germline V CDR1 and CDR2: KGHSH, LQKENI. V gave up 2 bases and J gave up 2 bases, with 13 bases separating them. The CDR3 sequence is CASSPVRDGTYEQYF. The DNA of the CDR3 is TGTGCCAGCTCACCAGTCCGGGACGGAACCTACGAGCAGTACTTC.

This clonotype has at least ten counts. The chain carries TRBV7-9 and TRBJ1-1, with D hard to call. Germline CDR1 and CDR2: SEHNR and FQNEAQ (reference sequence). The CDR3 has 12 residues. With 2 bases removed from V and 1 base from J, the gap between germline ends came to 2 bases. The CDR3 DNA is TGTGCCAGCAGCTTACAGAACACTGAAGCTTTCTTT. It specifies CASSLQNTEAFF.

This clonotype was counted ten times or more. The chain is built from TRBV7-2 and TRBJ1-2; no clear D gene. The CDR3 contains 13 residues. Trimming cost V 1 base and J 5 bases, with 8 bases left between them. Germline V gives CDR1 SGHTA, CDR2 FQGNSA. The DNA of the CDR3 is TGTGCCAGCAGCTTAGTGTCCCTTTATGGCTACACCTTC. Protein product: CASSLVSLYGYTF.

The CDR3 loop reads CASSLPLAGAGRMSTDTQYF. The DNA of the CDR3 is TGCGCCAGCAGCTTGCCGCTAGCGGGGGCCGGACGCATGAGCACAGATACGCAGTATTTT. The chain couples TRBV5-1 to TRBJ2-3; TRBD2 matches at 10 bases. The trim removed 1 base at V and 0 bases at J, leaving 14 bases unmatched. Per the germline V gene, CDR1 is SGHRS and CDR2 is YFSETQ. The CDR3 runs to 20 residues.

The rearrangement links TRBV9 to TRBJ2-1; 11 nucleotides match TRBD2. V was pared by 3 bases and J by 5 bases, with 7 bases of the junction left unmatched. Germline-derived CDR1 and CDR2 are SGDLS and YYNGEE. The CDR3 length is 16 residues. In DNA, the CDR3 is TGTGCCAGCAGCGGGCCTAGCGGGGGGTTAGACAATGAGCAGTTCTTC. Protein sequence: CASSGPSGGLDNEQFF.